This T cell receptor (beta chain) was identified in a study of blood T cell repertoires in COVID-19. Study background: Donors in the United States, Italy and Spain gave samples during acute or convalescent COVID-19. T cells, B-cell-depleted T cells, or PBMCs supplied cDNA or gDNA.

Original data processing: How many nucleated cells were present was estimated from reference gene primer amplification. The protocol was immunoSEQ multiplex PCR, while the TCRdb copy is restricted to in-frame clones and leaves out a portion. The V and J calls and clone size were taken over from that table, and D and trimming were inferred from the DNA. This sample yields over 150,000 clones, of which roughly 80% are seen a single time; around 2.8% belongs to the top ten. This clonotype was obtained from a man aged 70-80 years with acute or convalescent COVID-19. Material: peripheral blood.

The chain's CDR3 is CASSLASEEGNWNSPLHF. In nucleotides, the CDR3 is TGTGCCAGCAGCTTGGCGTCAGAGGAGGGGAATTGGAATTCACCCCTCCACTTT. The chain couples TRBV5-6 to TRBJ1-6; possibly TRBD1 for D (5 bases). This CDR3 contains 18 residues. Germline CDR1 is SGHDT and CDR2 is YYEEEE. V gave up 0 bases and J gave up 7 bases, with 20 bases separating them.